The present entry profiles one T cell receptor (beta chain) with its context. This sample stems from a study of blood T cell repertoires in COVID-19. As for the study in general: The samples span acute and convalescent COVID-19 from the United States, Italy and Spain. PBMCs, B-cell-depleted T cells, or T cells were the source of the cDNA or gDNA that made up the material.

Per the study methods: Amplification of reference gene primers was used by the study to estimate nucleated cell counts. The protocol was immunoSEQ multiplex PCR, while the TCRdb copy is restricted to in-frame clones and leaves out a portion. Clonal size and the V and J genes are those of that table, whereas D and trimming came from the DNA. The sample has around 50,000 clones; approximately 87% are singletons. Seattle patient enrollment occurred during active infection, with longitudinal follow-up thereafter. Sequencing was carried out using peripheral blood. The TCR was taken from a woman in her sixties or seventies with COVID-19, enrolled during active disease.

The CDR3 is CASSYIAGIGEQYF. The CDR3 DNA sequence: TGTGCCAGCAGTTACATAGCGGGAATAGGCGAGCAGTACTTC. The rearrangement links TRBV6-2 or TRBV6-3 to TRBJ2-7, with 8 bases identical to TRBD2. The CDR3 is 14 residues long. CDR1 is MNHEY, CDR2 SVGEGT, per germline. The trim removed 2 bases at V and 6 bases at J, leaving 6 bases unmatched.